This TCR beta chain was found in a study of response to subunit inactivated influenza vaccine. Broader study findings: There was a suggestion from the authors that each seasonal influenza vaccination recruits few new T cells.

The CDR3 runs to 11 residues. Trimming shortened V by 1 base and J by 12 bases, and 10 bases separated the two germline ends. TCRdb reanalysed the RT-PCR reads using MiXCR and keeps one entry per CDR3 protein. The sample contains hundreds of thousands of distinct CDR3 sequences, 12% to 15% of which appear only once. The table lists this clonotype with a few counts. The antigen remains unidentified. Specimen: PBMCs from blood, collected around 15 days before vaccination. This clonotype was obtained from a man in his fifties or sixties who received an inactivated influenza vaccine. The chain uses TRBV12-3 or TRBV12-4 and TRBJ2-7; D perhaps matches TRBD1 (6 bases). The CDR3 loop is CASSLGQARYF. DNA for the CDR3: TGTGCCAGCAGTTTAGGACAGGCCCGGTACTTC.